These 31 T cell receptor beta chains were sequenced from one sample in a study of tumor-infiltrating lymphocytes in primary liver carcinoma. Extraction also yielded germline DNA, while blood RNA was obtained from unsorted whole blood. The researchers produced TCR beta cDNA from roughly 500 ng total RNA with a constant-region primer. Slightly modified ARM-PCR with three nested multiplex PCR rounds yielded TCR beta libraries. Researchers ran the first two PCR rounds for 9 to 10 cycles each with TRBV1-TRBV30 forward primers and a C-beta reverse primer. TCRdb processed the multiplex PCR reads anew with MiXCR; each CDR3 protein has one entry. The profile shows hundreds of thousands of distinct CDR3 sequences, around three fifths of them singletons. The specimen was peripheral blood. These TCRs come from a woman aged 25 to 39 with primary liver carcinoma and hepatitis B virus infection.

Many counts were recorded for this clonotype. The CDR3 protein is CASSPGTGEPTDTQYF. In nucleotides, the CDR3 is TGTGCCAGCAGCCCGGGTACAGGGGAGCCCACAGATACGCAGTATTTT. The V gene is TRBV11-3, the J gene TRBJ2-3, with 7 bases aligning to TRBD1. V lost 5 bases to trimming and J lost 2 bases; unmatched junction nucleotides: 10. Germline V lookup: CDR1 SGHNT, CDR2 YENEEA. This CDR3 region has 16 residues.

Comment on this clonotype: The missing conserved phenylalanine or tryptophan at the end of this CDR3 makes a read error likely. The limits of the CDR3 on the DNA are not certain, so only TCRdb's listed CDR3 is given. The J gene is TRBJ2-7, the V gene TRBV5-4; TRBD2, as called in the table, went unchecked against the DNA. Germline V CDR1 and CDR2: SGHNT, YYREEE (reference sequence). The CDR3 has 14 residues if both end residues are counted. The chain's CDR3 is CASSRIAGASEEYL.

This clonotype was seen more than once but under ten times. The V gene is TRBV6-2 or TRBV6-3, the J gene TRBJ2-7; D call uncertain. The V end lost 5 bases, the J end lost 4 bases, and 9 bases lay between the germline ends. This CDR3 comprises 12 residues. CDR1 and CDR2 (germline): MNHEY, SVGEGT. CDR3 residues: CASSGPLYEQYF. The CDR3 DNA follows: TGTGCCAGCAGTGGCCCTCTATACGAGCAGTACTTC.

This clonotype was picked up a small number of times. A much more abundant neighbour one base away suggests this may be a read error. V is TRBV29-1 and J is TRBJ2-3, with 11 bases lining up with TRBD1. The CDR3 is 13 residues long. From germline, CDR1 is SQVTM and CDR2 ANQGSEA. With V trimmed by 8 bases and J by 3 bases, 4 bases remained unmatched. DNA for the CDR3: TGCAGCAGGGACAGGGGGATGACAGATACGCAGTATTTT. It is translated as CSRDRGMTDTQYF.

This clonotype was seen at least ten times. V is TRBV28 and J is TRBJ2-1, with 7 bases matching TRBD1. Germline CDR1 and CDR2: MDHEN and SYDVKM. The V gene end was trimmed by 7 bases and the J gene end by 7 bases; junction bases not matched to a gene: 10. The CDR3 consists of 14 residues. The CDR3 region is CASISPGQWNEQFF. CDR3 coding DNA: TGTGCCAGCATCTCTCCGGGACAGTGGAATGAGCAGTTCTTC.

The table lists this clonotype with a few counts. At one end, the junction sequence differs from germline, possibly due to a read error. The rearrangement joins TRBV12-3 or TRBV12-4 to TRBJ1-5; D is perhaps TRBD1 (6 bases). CDR3 length: 15 residues. The CDR3 region is CASSLDRRGNRPQHF. DNA of the CDR3: TGTGCCAGCAGTCTTGACAGGCGGGGCAATCGGCCCCAGCATTTT.

At least ten counts were recorded for this clonotype. CDR3 sequence (DNA): TGTGCCAGCGCAGGACAGACCAGTCAGCCCCAGCATTTT. It translates to CASAGQTSQPQHF. The chain combines TRBV6-6 with TRBJ1-5; TRBD1 might be the D (6 bases). The CDR3 spans 13 residues. V lost 8 bases and J 6 bases, leaving 14 bases between the germline ends. Germline CDR1 MNHNY, CDR2 SVGAGI (reference sequence).

With regard to this clonotype: Likely a read error: the CDR3 ends without its conserved phenylalanine or tryptophan. This sequence joins TRBV4-3 and TRBJ2-7, with no clear D. Looked up from germline, CDR1 is LGHNA and CDR2 is YSLEER. The CDR3 is 15 amino acids. The CDR3 DNA follows: TGCACCAGCAGCCAAGACTCCGCGAGCTCCTACGAGCAGTACTCC. Residues: CTSSQDSASSYEQYS.

Concerning this clonotype: A much larger clone lies a single base off, so this may be a read error. This chain links TRBV29-1 with TRBJ2-7; D not certain. Germline assignment: CDR1 SQVTM and CDR2 ANQGSEA. The CDR3 spans 10 residues. The V gene lost 5 bases and the J gene lost 5 bases, with 7 bases spanning the gap. The chain's CDR3 is CSVLIHEQYF. CDR3 in DNA: TGCAGCGTTCTGATCCACGAGCAGTACTTC.

About this clonotype itself: Given a much more abundant clone one base away, this may be a read error. The J gene is TRBJ1-5, the V gene TRBV6-5; the D is unclear. CDR1 and CDR2 (germline): MNHEY, SVGAGI. The CDR3 length is 13 residues. The CDR3 region is CASSYRRNQPKHF. The CDR3 DNA follows: TGTGCCAGCAGTTACAGGCGGAATCAGCCCAAGCATTTT.

Comment on this clonotype: One end of the junction fails to match germline, which may point to a read error. V gene TRBV11-2 combines with J gene TRBJ2-1; D is unclear. The CDR3 is 13 residues long. The germline V gene encodes CDR1 SGHAT and CDR2 FQNNGV. For the CDR3, the DNA is TGTGCCAGCGGCTTAGTTTGGTGCAATGAGCAGTTCTTC. Translating it yields CASGLVWCNEQFF.

This clonotype is a singleton in its sample. The rearrangement links TRBV4-1 to TRBJ2-1; perhaps TRBD2 as D (6 bases). V was shortened by 3 bases and J by 7 bases, with 28 bases between the two germline ends. The CDR3 covers 19 residues. CDR1 and CDR2 (germline): MGHRA, YSYEKL. The CDR3 loop reads CASSQQPYRLTGARNEQFF. As DNA, the CDR3 is TGCGCCAGCAGCCAGCAACCTTACCGACTAACGGGAGCGAGGAATGAGCAGTTCTTC.

This clonotype was picked up one time. The gene calls are TRBV28 and TRBJ2-2; 10 bases line up with TRBD2. The germline CDR1 and CDR2 sequences are MDHEN and SYDVKM. This CDR3 comprises 16 residues. V trimming: 6 bases; J trimming: 5 bases; junction bases outside the gene matches: 9. Written as DNA, the CDR3 is TGTGCCAGCAGAAGCCGACTAGCGGGTTTTACCGGGGAGCTGTTTTTT. Amino acids: CASRSRLAGFTGELFF.

Concerning this clonotype: Because the CDR3 is missing its conserved closing phenylalanine or tryptophan, this is likely a read error. Because the CDR3's place on the DNA is in doubt, the DNA is left out and the CDR3 is given as listed by TCRdb. This chain's CDR3 is CASSQVADYSYEQHL. V gene TRBV4-3 combines with J gene TRBJ2-7; the table assigns TRBD2, which was not confirmed against the DNA. Ends included, the CDR3 has 15 residues. Germline V gives CDR1 LGHNA, CDR2 YSLEER.

Of note for this clonotype: One end of the junction varies from germline; a read error may be responsible. V is TRBV6-5 and J is TRBJ2-7, with D possibly being TRBD2 (6 bases). Germline values: CDR1 MNHEY, CDR2 SVGAGI. The CDR3 contains 15 residues. The CDR3 DNA sequence: TGTGCCAGCACTTACACCCTTAGCGGTGCCTACGAGCAGTACTTC. It codes for CASTYTLSGAYEQYF.

This clonotype was detected a few times. The chain uses TRBV6-6 and TRBJ2-7; D call uncertain. Trimming pared 4 bases from V and 3 bases from J, leaving 7 bases between. Per germline, CDR1 MNHNY and CDR2 SVGAGI (reference sequence). CDR3 length equals 12 residues. The CDR3 bases are TGTGCCAGCAGTTCGTTAGTCTACGAGCAGTACTTC. Translated, it gives CASSSLVYEQYF.

This clonotype was picked up many times. V is TRBV29-1 and J is TRBJ2-3, with TRBD2 identical over 10 bases. The length of the CDR3 is 15 residues. From germline, CDR1 is SQVTM and CDR2 ANQGSEA. Germline trimming cut 4 bases from V and 4 bases from J; bases unmatched to any gene: 8. The CDR3 DNA is TGCAGCGTTGTCCCTAGCGGGAGAAACGCAGATACGCAGTATTTT. Protein product: CSVVPSGRNADTQYF.

A remark on this clonotype: This may be a read error: a much more frequent sequence differs by one nucleotide. V is TRBV6-5 and J is TRBJ2-7, with TRBD2 matching over 7 bases. The ends lost 7 bases at V and 4 bases at J; junction bases unmatched: 13. The CDR3 has 15 residues. CDR1 MNHEY and CDR2 SVGAGI come from the germline V gene. The CDR3, as DNA: TGTGCCAGCAACCCGACTAGCAGGAAAGGGTACGAGCAGTACTTC. Amino acid sequence: CASNPTSRKGYEQYF.

The chain employs TRBV11-1 and TRBJ2-3, with D tentatively TRBD2 (5 bases). CDR3 length: 14 amino acids. Germline V CDR1 and CDR2: SGHAT, FQDESV (reference sequence). Trimming shortened V by 5 bases and J by 5 bases, and 14 bases separated the two germline ends. CDR3 nucleotide sequence: TGTGCCAGCAGCGAACTCTGTAGCGTAGATACGCAGTATTTT. Protein sequence: CASSELCSVDTQYF. Drawing the rest from reference TRBV11-1 and TRBJ2-3, the complete variable domain is EAEVAQSPRYKITEKSQAVAFWCDPISGHATLYWYRQILGQGPELLVQFQDESVVDDSQLPKDRFSAERLKGVDSTLKIQPAELGDSAMYLCASSELCSVDTQYFGPGTRLTVL.

V gene TRBV6-2 or TRBV6-3 combines with J gene TRBJ2-4, with a weak D call TRBD2 (6 bases). V dropped 0 bases and J dropped 13 bases, with 37 bases sitting between them. The CDR3 is 21 residues long. Germline loops: CDR1 MNHEY, CDR2 SVGEGT. The CDR3 is CASSYSPWGERVREATISQYF. The DNA for the CDR3 is TGTGCCAGCAGTTACTCGCCTTGGGGGGAGAGAGTGAGGGAGGCCACAATCTCCCAGTACTTC.

The sample holds many counts of this clonotype. The chain combines TRBV4-1 with TRBJ2-3; 9 bases align to TRBD2. Germline CDR1 MGHRA, CDR2 YSYEKL. V shed 0 bases and J 2 bases; nucleotides not matched to a gene: 12. The CDR3 spans 19 residues. CDR3 sequence: CASSQDNGGRAHDTDTQYF. CDR3 DNA: TGCGCCAGCAGCCAAGATAACGGCGGGAGGGCCCATGACACAGATACGCAGTATTTT.

On this clonotype itself: Possible read error: a much larger clone is one base away. The V gene is TRBV12-3 or TRBV12-4, the J gene TRBJ2-5; no firm D call. Between the trimmed V and J ends, which lost 4 bases and 0 bases, there was a span of 9 bases. CDR3 size: 14 residues. The DNA for the CDR3 is TGTGCCAGCAGTTCTGTAGCAGACCAAGAGACCCAGTACTTC. Protein: CASSSVADQETQYF.

In this sample, this clonotype turned up many times. This chain uses TRBV5-5 with TRBJ2-2, with D possibly being TRBD1 (7 bases). The CDR3 consists of 14 residues. V lost 2 bases to trimming and J lost 5 bases, with 10 bases between them. Germline V CDR1 and CDR2: SGHKS, YYEKEE (reference sequence). In DNA form, the CDR3 reads TGTGCCAGCAGCTTATCAGGGGGGACCGGGGAGCTGTTTTTT. This translates into CASSLSGGTGELFF.

In this sample, this clonotype turned up a few times. This may come from a read error, since a much larger clone is one base off. This chain uses TRBV12-3 or TRBV12-4 with TRBJ1-1, with D tentatively TRBD1 (5 bases). The CDR3 runs 13 residues. V was trimmed by 6 bases and J by 10 bases, leaving 18 bases between them. DNA for the CDR3: TGTGCCAGCAGGATAATGACAAGGGGTTCAGCTTTCTTT. This sequence encodes CASRIMTRGSAFF.

This clonotype has only a few counts. V gene TRBV7-9 combines with J gene TRBJ2-7; unclear D gene. The germline V gene has CDR1 SEHNR and CDR2 FQNEAQ (reference sequence). The CDR3 is 14 residues long. Trimming shortened V by 1 base and J by 2 bases, and 9 bases separated the two germline ends. The chain's CDR3 is CASSLDVRAYEQYF. The CDR3 bases are TGTGCCAGCAGCTTAGATGTGAGAGCCTACGAGCAGTACTTC.

Turning to this clonotype: In this CDR3 the conserved last residue, phenylalanine or tryptophan, is missing, so a read error is likely. The chain links TRBV29-1 to TRBJ2-3; a possible D gene is TRBD2 (5 bases). This CDR3 spans 13 amino acids. Germline lookup yields CDR1 SQVTM and CDR2 ANQGSEA. This CDR3 reads CGVVGGSTDTQYL. The CDR3 DNA follows: TGCGGCGTTGTGGGCGGGAGCACAGATACGCAGTATTTA.

The chain links TRBV12-3 or TRBV12-4 to TRBJ2-3; D unclear. The CDR3 runs 15 residues. V was shortened by 7 bases and J by 1 base, with 15 bases between the two germline ends. The CDR3 sequence is CASINSVTGTDTQYF. CDR3 bases: TGTGCCAGCATCAATAGTGTAACAGGCACAGATACGCAGTATTTT.

This chain joins TRBV5-6 and TRBJ2-7, with 11 bases identical to TRBD1. Trimming at V came to 3 bases and at J to 2 bases, leaving 10 bases not matched to a gene. Looked up from germline, CDR1 is SGHDT and CDR2 is YYEEEE. The CDR3 extends over 17 amino acids. This chain's CDR3 is CASSWSLADRGPYEQYF. DNA for the CDR3: TGTGCCAGCAGCTGGAGTTTGGCGGACAGGGGGCCCTACGAGCAGTACTTC.

Worth noting for this clonotype: This may come from a read error, since a much larger clone is one base off. The chain couples TRBV29-1 to TRBJ1-1; a weak D match, TRBD1 (6 bases). From germline, CDR1 is SQVTM and CDR2 ANQGSEA. This CDR3 comprises 13 residues. DNA for the CDR3: TGCAGCGCGAAACCTCAGGGACACACTGAAGCTTCCTTT. Its translation is CSAKPQGHTEASF.

This clonotype was counted between two and nine times. The rearrangement links TRBV28 to TRBJ2-7, with D unclear. Germline loops: CDR1 MDHEN, CDR2 SYDVKM. The CDR3 runs 12 residues. Trimming stripped 5 bases from V and 6 bases from J, with 11 bases between. The CDR3 region has the DNA TGTGCCAGCAGTCTGGGGTACGGCGAGCAGTACTTC. This codes for CASSLGYGEQYF.

This clonotype has only a few counts. Its ends do not fully match the called genes, so a read error is possible. The chain employs TRBV7-8 and TRBJ1-1; 7 bases are shared with TRBD1. Per the germline V gene, CDR1 is SGHVS and CDR2 is FQNEAQ. The CDR3 is 13 residues long. The CDR3 coding sequence is TGTGCCAGCAGCTGGTCAACGACAGGGAATCTTCTCTTT. This sequence encodes CASSWSTTGNLLF.